The present TCR beta chain was sequenced within a study of PD-1 blockade in classical Hodgkin lymphoma. Overall study findings and caveats: By C4D1, diversity of CD4+ TCRs had risen significantly, whereas that of CD8+ TCRs had not. Newly diagnosed patients reportedly had lower baseline TCR diversity than healthy donors. Undefined causes, possibly disease activity or prior therapy, underlie the repertoire differences.

TCRdb's table, derived via immunoSEQ multiplex PCR, lists solely in-frame clones and lacks some. The table shows 7,000 or so clones, with roughly 85% occurring only once. Germline CDR1 and CDR2: MDHEN and SYDVKM. The trim removed 3 bases at V and 4 bases at J, leaving 7 bases unmatched. This CDR3 region has 15 residues. As regards this clone: Its cognate antigen is unknown.

Brentuximab vedotin exposure varied, and every patient relapsed after autologous stem cell transplantation. The study purified CD4+ T cells from thawed PBMCs using magnetic negative selection. This sequence joins TRBV28 and TRBJ2-5, with TRBD1 matching 8 bases. The sequencing here drew on CD4+ T cells from blood, taken at baseline. This clonotype was obtained from a human donor with classical Hodgkin lymphoma. DNA for the CDR3: TGTGCCAGCAGTTTTAGTCAGGGGGCCGTAGAGACCCAGTACTTC. Its protein is CASSFSQGAVETQYF.